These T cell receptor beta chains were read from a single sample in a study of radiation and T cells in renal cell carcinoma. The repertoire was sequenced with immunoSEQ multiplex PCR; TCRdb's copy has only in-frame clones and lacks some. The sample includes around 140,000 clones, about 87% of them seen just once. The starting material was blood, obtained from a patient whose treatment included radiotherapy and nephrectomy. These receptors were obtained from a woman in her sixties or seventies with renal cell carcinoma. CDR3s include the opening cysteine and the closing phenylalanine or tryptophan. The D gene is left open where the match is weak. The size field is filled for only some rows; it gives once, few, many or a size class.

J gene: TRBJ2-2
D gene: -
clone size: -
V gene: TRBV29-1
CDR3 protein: CSVESYQNTGELFF
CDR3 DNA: TGCAGCGTTGAATCCTACCAGAACACCGGGGAGCTGTTTTTT

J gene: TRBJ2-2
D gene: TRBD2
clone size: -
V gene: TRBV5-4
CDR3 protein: CASSPGLAGNTGELFF
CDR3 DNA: TGTGCCAGCAGCCCGGGACTAGCGGGTAACACCGGGGAGCTGTTTTTT

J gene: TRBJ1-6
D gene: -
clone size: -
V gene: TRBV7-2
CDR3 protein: CASSRLPGSSASPLHF
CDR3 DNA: TGTGCCAGCAGCCGCCTGCCAGGGTCCTCTGCATCACCCCTCCACTTT

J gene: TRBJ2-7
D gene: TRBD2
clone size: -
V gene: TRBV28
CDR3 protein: CASRRRTSGVTYEQYF
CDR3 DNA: TGTGCCAGCAGACGACGGACTAGCGGGGTTACCTACGAGCAGTACTTC

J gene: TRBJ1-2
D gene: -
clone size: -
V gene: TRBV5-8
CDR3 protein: CASSLGSGYYGYTF
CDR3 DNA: TGTGCCAGCAGCTTGGGGAGCGGGTACTATGGCTACACCTTC

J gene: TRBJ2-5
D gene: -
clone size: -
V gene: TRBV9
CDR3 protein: CASSVEEGEETQYF
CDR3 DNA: TGTGCCAGCAGCGTAGAAGAGGGGGAAGAGACCCAGTACTTC

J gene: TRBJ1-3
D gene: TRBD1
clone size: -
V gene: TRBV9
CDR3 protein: CASSAGTGGRNTIYF
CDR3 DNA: TGTGCCAGCAGCGCAGGGACAGGGGGAAGAAACACCATATATTTT

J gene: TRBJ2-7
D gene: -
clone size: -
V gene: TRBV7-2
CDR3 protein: CASSLAVLGTMIYEQYF
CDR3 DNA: TGTGCCAGCAGCTTAGCCGTCCTCGGGACGATGATCTACGAGCAGTACTTC

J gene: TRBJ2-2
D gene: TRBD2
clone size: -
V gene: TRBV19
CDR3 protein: CASSSGGGAPGELFF
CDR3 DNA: TGTGCCAGTAGTAGTGGCGGGGGGGCCCCCGGGGAGCTGTTTTTT

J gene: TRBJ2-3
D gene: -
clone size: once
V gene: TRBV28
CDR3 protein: CASNWGGARDTQYF
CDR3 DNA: TGTGCCAGCAACTGGGGGGGGGCAAGGGATACGCAGTATTTT

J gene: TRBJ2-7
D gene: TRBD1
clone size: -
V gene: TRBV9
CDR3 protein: CASSRGQVSASEQYF
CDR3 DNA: TGTGCCAGCAGCCGAGGACAGGTCTCGGCGTCCGAGCAGTACTTC

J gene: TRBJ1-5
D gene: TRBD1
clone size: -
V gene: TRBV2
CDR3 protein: CASRIGGTGNQPQHF
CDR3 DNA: TGTGCCAGCAGGATAGGGGGCACGGGCAATCAGCCCCAGCATTTT

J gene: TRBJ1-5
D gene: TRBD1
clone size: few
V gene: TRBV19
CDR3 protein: CASSPRTGGNQPQHF
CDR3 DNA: TGTGCCAGTAGTCCCAGGACAGGGGGAAATCAGCCCCAGCATTTT

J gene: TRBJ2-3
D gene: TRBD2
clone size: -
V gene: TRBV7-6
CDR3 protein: CASRTGTSESTDTQYF
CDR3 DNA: TGTGCCAGCCGAACCGGGACTAGCGAGAGCACAGATACGCAGTATTTT

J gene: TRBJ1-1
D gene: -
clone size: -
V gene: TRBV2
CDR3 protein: CASSPRRGLGTEAFF
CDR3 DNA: TGTGCCAGCAGTCCAAGGCGGGGGCTGGGCACTGAAGCTTTCTTT

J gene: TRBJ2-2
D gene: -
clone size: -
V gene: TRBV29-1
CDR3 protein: CSVSAAGASGELFF
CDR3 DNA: TGCAGCGTTTCCGCGGCAGGGGCAAGCGGGGAGCTGTTTTTT

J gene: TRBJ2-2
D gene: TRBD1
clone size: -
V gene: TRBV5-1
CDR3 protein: CASSLVDRGRGTGELFF
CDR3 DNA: TGCGCCAGCAGCTTGGTTGACAGGGGGCGCGGCACCGGGGAGCTGTTTTTT

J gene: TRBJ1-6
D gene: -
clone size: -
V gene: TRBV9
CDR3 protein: CASSVGGGGDSPLHF
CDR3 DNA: TGTGCCAGCAGCGTAGGGGGCGGGGGAGATTCACCCCTCCACTTT

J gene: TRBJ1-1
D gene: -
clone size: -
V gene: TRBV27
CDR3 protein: CASSSSPGTEAFF
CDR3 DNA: TGTGCCAGCAGTTCTTCTCCGGGGACTGAAGCTTTCTTT

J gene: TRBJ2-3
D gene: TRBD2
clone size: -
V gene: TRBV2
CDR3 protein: CASSSGGGTDTQYF
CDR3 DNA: TGTGCCAGCAGTAGTGGGGGGGGGACAGATACGCAGTATTTT

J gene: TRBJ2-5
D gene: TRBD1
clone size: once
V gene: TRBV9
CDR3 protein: CASSVGLGQGAETQYF
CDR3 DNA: TGTGCCAGCAGCGTAGGTCTAGGACAGGGGGCAGAGACCCAGTACTTC

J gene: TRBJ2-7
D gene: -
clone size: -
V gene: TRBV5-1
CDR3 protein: CASSLGTSQHGSYEQYF
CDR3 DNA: TGCGCCAGCAGCTTGGGGACATCCCAACACGGCTCCTACGAGCAGTACTTC

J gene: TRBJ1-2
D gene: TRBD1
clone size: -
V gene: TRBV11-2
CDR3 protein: CASSFTGATYGYTF
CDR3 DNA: TGTGCCAGCAGCTTCACAGGGGCCACCTATGGCTACACCTTC

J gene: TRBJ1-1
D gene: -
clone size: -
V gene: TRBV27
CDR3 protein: CASSLTGTEAFF
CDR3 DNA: TGTGCCAGCAGTTTAACGGGGACTGAAGCTTTCTTT

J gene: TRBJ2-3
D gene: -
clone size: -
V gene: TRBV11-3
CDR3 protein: CASSLKESGDTQYF
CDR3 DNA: TGTGCCAGCAGCTTAAAAGAGTCCGGGGATACGCAGTATTTT

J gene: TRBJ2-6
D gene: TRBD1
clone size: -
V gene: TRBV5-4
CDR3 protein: CASSSPGQGAGANVLTF
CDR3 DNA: TGTGCCAGCAGCTCACCGGGACAGGGGGCTGGGGCCAACGTCCTGACTTTC

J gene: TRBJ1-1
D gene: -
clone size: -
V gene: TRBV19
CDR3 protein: CASSIRPGADTEAFF
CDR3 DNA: TGTGCCAGTAGTATCCGGCCAGGGGCGGACACTGAAGCTTTCTTT

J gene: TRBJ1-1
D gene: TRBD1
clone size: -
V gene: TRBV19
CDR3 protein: CASSAGGLVLGHTRMNTEAFF
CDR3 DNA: TGTGCCAGTAGCGCAGGGGGGCTGGTACTCGGTCATACGAGGATGAACACTGAAGCTTTCTTT

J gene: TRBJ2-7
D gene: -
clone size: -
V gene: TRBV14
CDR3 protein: CASSRSTGSYEQYF
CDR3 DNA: TGTGCCAGCAGCCGCAGCACAGGGTCCTACGAGCAGTACTTC

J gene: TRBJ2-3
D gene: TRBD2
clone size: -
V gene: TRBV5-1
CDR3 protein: CASSLGSSGGSTDTQYF
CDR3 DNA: TGCGCCAGCAGCTTGGGTTCTAGCGGGGGAAGCACAGATACGCAGTATTTT

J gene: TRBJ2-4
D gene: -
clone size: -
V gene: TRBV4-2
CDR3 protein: CASSQVDRQAGAPGIQYF
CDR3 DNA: TGTGCCAGCAGCCAAGTGGACCGCCAGGCGGGGGCCCCTGGAATTCAGTACTTC

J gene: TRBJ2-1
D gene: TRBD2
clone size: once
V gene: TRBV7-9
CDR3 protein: CASSLGLAGGNEQFF
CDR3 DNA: TGTGCCAGCAGCTTAGGGCTAGCGGGGGGAAATGAGCAGTTCTTC

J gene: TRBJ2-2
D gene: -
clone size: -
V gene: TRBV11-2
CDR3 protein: CASSSGVLNTGELFF
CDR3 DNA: TGTGCCAGCAGCTCCGGGGTACTAAACACCGGGGAGCTGTTTTTT

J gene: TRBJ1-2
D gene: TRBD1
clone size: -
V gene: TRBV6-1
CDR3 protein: CASSRQGGYTF
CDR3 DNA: TGTGCCAGCAGCCGACAGGGAGGCTACACCTTC

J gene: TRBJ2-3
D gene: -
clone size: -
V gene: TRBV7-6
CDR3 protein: CASRGWTDTQYF
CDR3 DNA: TGTGCCAGCAGAGGTTGGACAGATACGCAGTATTTT

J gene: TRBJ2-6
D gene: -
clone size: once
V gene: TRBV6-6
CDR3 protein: CASSLTSSGANVLTF
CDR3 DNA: TGTGCCAGCAGTCTAACTAGTTCTGGGGCCAACGTCCTGACTTTC

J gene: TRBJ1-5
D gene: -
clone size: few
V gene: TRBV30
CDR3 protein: CALRDRGDQPQHF
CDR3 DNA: TGTGCCCTCCGGGACCGGGGCGATCAGCCCCAGCATTTT

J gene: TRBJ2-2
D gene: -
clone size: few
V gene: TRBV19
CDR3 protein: CASSFTGELFF
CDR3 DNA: TGTGCCAGTAGTTTCACCGGGGAGCTGTTTTTT

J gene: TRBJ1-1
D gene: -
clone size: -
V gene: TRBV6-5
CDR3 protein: CASSYRVPNTEAFF
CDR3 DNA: TGTGCCAGCAGTTACCGGGTACCGAACACTGAAGCTTTCTTT

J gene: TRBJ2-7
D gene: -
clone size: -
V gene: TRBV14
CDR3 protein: CASSQGMRQYF
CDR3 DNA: TGTGCCAGCAGCCAAGGGATGAGGCAGTACTTC

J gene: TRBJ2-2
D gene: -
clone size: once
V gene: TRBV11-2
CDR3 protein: CASIPSAANTGELFF
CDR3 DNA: TGTGCCAGCATCCCCTCTGCCGCAAACACCGGGGAGCTGTTTTTT

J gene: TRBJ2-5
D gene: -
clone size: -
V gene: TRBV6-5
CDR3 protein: CASSSRGLTVETQYF
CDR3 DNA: TGTGCCAGCAGTTCCCGGGGACTCACGGTCGAGACCCAGTACTTC

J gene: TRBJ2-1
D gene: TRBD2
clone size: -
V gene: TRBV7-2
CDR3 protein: CASSTGTSGGLGQFF
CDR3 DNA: TGTGCCAGCAGCACAGGGACTAGCGGGGGGCTTGGTCAGTTCTTC

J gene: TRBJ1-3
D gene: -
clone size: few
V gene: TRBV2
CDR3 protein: CATGLYSGNTIYF
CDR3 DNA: TGTGCCACGGGACTGTACTCTGGAAACACCATATATTTT

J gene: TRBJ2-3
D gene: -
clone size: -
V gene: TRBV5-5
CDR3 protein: CASSLGQGDGTDTQYF
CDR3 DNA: TGTGCCAGCAGCTTGGGGCAGGGTGACGGAACAGATACGCAGTATTTT

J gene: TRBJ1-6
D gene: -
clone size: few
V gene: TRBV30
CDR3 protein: CAWSVRWDPPSNSPLHF
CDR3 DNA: TGTGCCTGGAGTGTACGATGGGATCCGCCCTCAAATTCACCCCTCCACTTT

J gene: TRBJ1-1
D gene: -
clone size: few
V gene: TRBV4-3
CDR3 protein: CASSQDYAIEAFF
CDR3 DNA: TGCGCCAGCAGCCAAGATTACGCCATTGAAGCTTTCTTT

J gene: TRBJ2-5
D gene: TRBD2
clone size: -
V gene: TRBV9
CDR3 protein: CASLSGGAETQYF
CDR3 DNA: TGTGCCAGCCTTAGCGGGGGGGCGGAGACCCAGTACTTC

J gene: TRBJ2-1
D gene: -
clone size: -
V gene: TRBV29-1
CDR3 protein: CSVEDPFPSSYNEQFF
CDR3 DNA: TGCAGCGTTGAAGACCCATTTCCCTCTAGCTACAATGAGCAGTTCTTC

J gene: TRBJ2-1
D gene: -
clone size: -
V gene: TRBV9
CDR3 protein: CASSVGAINEQFF
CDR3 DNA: TGTGCCAGCAGCGTAGGTGCTATTAATGAGCAGTTCTTC

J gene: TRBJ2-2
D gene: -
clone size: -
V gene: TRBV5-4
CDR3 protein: CASSLAGLGTGELFF
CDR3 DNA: TGTGCCAGCAGCTTGGCCGGACTTGGGACCGGGGAGCTGTTTTTT

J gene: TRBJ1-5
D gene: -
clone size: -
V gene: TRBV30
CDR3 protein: CAWSARSGGFNQPQHF
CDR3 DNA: TGTGCCTGGAGTGCCCGGTCTGGGGGGTTCAATCAGCCCCAGCATTTT

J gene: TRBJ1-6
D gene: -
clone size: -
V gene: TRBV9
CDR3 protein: CASSIGRRNSPLHF
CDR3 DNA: TGTGCCAGCAGCATCGGACGGCGGAATTCACCCCTCCACTTT

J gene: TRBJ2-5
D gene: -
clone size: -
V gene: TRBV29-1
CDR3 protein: CSVGEGVETQYF
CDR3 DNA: TGCAGCGTTGGGGAAGGAGTAGAGACCCAGTACTTC

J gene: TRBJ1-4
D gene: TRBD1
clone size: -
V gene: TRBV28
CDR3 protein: CASSFRTGREKLFF
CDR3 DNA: TGTGCCAGCAGTTTCAGGACAGGGCGGGAAAAACTGTTTTTT

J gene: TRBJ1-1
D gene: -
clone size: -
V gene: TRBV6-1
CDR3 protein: CASRTSINTEAFF
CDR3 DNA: TGTGCCAGCAGGACATCAATCAACACTGAAGCTTTCTTT

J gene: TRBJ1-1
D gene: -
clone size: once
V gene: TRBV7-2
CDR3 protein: CASSRGAMNTEAFF
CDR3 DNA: TGTGCCAGCAGCCGGGGGGCTATGAACACTGAAGCTTTCTTT

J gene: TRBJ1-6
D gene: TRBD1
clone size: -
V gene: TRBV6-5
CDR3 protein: CASRKRDRADSPLHF
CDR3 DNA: TGTGCCAGCAGAAAACGGGACAGGGCGGACTCACCCCTCCACTTT

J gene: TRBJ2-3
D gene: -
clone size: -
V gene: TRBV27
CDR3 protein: CASSLRGPSTDTQYF
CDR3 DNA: TGTGCCAGCAGTTTGCGGGGGCCTAGCACAGATACGCAGTATTTT

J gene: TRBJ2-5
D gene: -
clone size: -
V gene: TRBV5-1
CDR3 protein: CASSLGSGVQETQYF
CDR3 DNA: TGCGCCAGCAGCTTGGGCTCAGGGGTACAAGAGACCCAGTACTTC